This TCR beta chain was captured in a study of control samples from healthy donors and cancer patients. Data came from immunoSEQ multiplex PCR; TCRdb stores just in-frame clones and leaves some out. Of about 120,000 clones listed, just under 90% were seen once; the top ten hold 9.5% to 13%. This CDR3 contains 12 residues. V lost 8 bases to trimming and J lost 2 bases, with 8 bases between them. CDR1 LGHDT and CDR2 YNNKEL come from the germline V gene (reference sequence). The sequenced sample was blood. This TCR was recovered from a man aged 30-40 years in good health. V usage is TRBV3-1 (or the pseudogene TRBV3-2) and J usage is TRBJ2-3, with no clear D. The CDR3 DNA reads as TGTGCCAGCTCAGAGTTCACAGATACGCAGTATTTT. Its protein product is CASSEFTDTQYF.